This T cell receptor beta chain emerged from a study of response to subunit inactivated influenza vaccine. Findings and caveats of the study: It was suggested by the authors that few new T cells are recruited by each seasonal influenza vaccination.

Via MiXCR, TCRdb re-called the RT-PCR reads, giving one row per CDR3 protein. Seen here are under 550,000 distinct CDR3 sequences, 6.5% to 8% observed once, and the top ten hold 13%. A few counts support this clonotype. The antigen is not known. The sequence was obtained from a man between 50 and 70 years old who received an inactivated influenza vaccine. The sequencing used PBMCs from blood, collected roughly 24 months after vaccination.

In DNA form, the CDR3 reads TGTGCCAGCAGTTCCCCGGGACAGGGAACCGGGCTTGTTTTTGATGAGCAGTTCTTC. Translation: CASSSPGQGTGLVFDEQFF. The chain is built from TRBV6-5 and TRBJ2-1; TRBD1 matches at 9 bases. Germline V gene sequence: CDR1 MNHEY, CDR2 SVGAGI. Trimming cost V 4 bases and J 8 bases; bases outside gene matches: 21. This CDR3 comprises 19 residues.